In its sample, the clone carrying this TCR beta chain was seen a few times. The target antigen is unknown. Template switching (which added a universal primer site) was used, and cDNA carried unique molecular identifiers. A single record per CDR3 protein comes from TCRdb applying MiXCR to the 5' RACE reads. This table has roughly 1.6 million distinct CDR3 sequences, around a third appearing once. The data are from a study of identical twins. The study, taken as a whole, reports: Alpha sequences out of frame and shared by twins had excess low generation probability. Conclusions relied on cross-sectional statistical analysis, not following the same donors. A lower insertion count was a feature of abundant cord blood beta clonotypes, with no such feature in memory repertoires.

The source material was cord blood. The TCR comes from a newborn girl in good health.

The CDR3 here is CSARPSGLWLQETQYF. The CDR3 nucleotides are TGCAGTGCTAGACCCAGCGGTCTATGGTTGCAAGAGACCCAGTACTTC. This chain uses TRBV20-1 with TRBJ2-5; TRBD2 is a possible D gene (5 bases). The germline V gene has CDR1 DFQATT and CDR2 SNEGSKA (reference sequence). This CDR3 spans 16 amino acids. V was shortened by 2 bases and J by 2 bases, with 18 bases between the two germline ends.